The 21 T cell receptor beta chains reported below all come from one sample, sequenced in a study of CXCR3-negative and CXCR3-positive naive CD8 T cells. Points from the study as a whole: CXCR3-positive naive cells carried more hydrophobic TRB CDR3s than CXCR3-negative naive cells did.

The libraries of TRB cDNA were constructed through 5' RACE using UMI labels. With the 5' RACE reads reprocessed, TCRdb shows one record per CDR3 protein and no DNA. Its table lists around 140,000 distinct CDR3 sequences. These receptors have no identified antigens. The sample consisted of naive CXCR3+ CD8+ T cells from blood. Described subset: CD45RO-CCR7+CD27+CD95- naive CD8+ T cells expressing CXCR3 (TNR3+). The receptors shown here come from a human donor in good health. Some clones in this sample may be carry-over from other donors' samples.

The chain couples TRBV27 to TRBJ2-5; absent DNA, TCRdb's TRBD2 call cannot be checked. Germline lookup yields CDR1 MNHEY and CDR2 SMNVEV (reference sequence). This CDR3 comprises 14 residues. The CDR3 region is CASSSRLGAETQYF.

The chain carries TRBV7-9 and TRBJ2-6; TCRdb outputs TRBD2, but without DNA this stays unchecked. The CDR3 is 19 residues long. Germline CDR1 SEHNR, CDR2 FQNEAQ (reference sequence). CDR3 protein: CASSRNYLSGSSGANVLTF.

The rearrangement uses TRBV15 and TRBJ2-5; TCRdb calls TRBD2, which cannot be checked without DNA. CDR1 and CDR2 from the germline V gene are LNHNV and YYDKDF (reference sequence). This CDR3 spans 15 amino acids. The CDR3 loop is CATSRGWAEQETQYF.

This rearrangement joins TRBV12-3 or TRBV12-4 to TRBJ2-7. CDR3 length: 14 amino acids. The CDR3 sequence: CASSFLESSYEQYF.

J is TRBJ2-7 and V is TRBV7-6; without DNA, the TCRdb call of TRBD1 cannot be checked. The CDR3 has 15 residues. Germline V gives CDR1 SGHVS, CDR2 FNYEAQ. The CDR3 is CASSAHGRPEGEQYF.

The chain recombines TRBV6-6 with TRBJ2-1; TCRdb returns TRBD1, unconfirmable since there is no DNA. Germline-derived CDR1 and CDR2 are MNHNY and SVGAGI (reference sequence). The CDR3 has 11 residues. The CDR3 loop is CASSIQGEQFF.

V is TRBV7-9 and J is TRBJ2-1; TCRdb's D call, TRBD2, is unchecked because there is no DNA. The length of the CDR3 is 15 residues. CDR1 is SEHNR and CDR2 is FQNEAQ in the germline V gene (reference sequence). CDR3 amino acids: CASSSGLDPYNEQFF.

The CDR3 here is CASSPEDRNYEQYF. The gene calls are TRBV9 and TRBJ2-7; TCRdb proposes TRBD1, but this gene call is untestable without DNA. CDR3 length equals 14 residues. CDR1 SGDLS and CDR2 YYNGEE come from the germline V gene. Supplemented by reference TRBV9 and TRBJ2-7, the full variable domain reads DSGVTQTPKHLITATGQRVTLRCSPRSGDLSVYWYQQSLDQGLQFLIQYYNGEERAKGNILERFSAQQFPDLHSELNLSSLELGDSALYFCASSPEDRNYEQYFGPGTRLTVT.

The V and J genes are TRBV7-2 and TRBJ2-7; absent DNA, TCRdb's TRBD1 call cannot be checked. CDR1 and CDR2 from the germline V gene are SGHTA and FQGNSA. The CDR3 has 15 residues. CDR3 sequence reads: CASSSWTGATYEQYF.

This chain links TRBV5-5 with TRBJ2-7; TCRdb reports TRBD2, a call that lacks DNA to check it against. CDR1 and CDR2 (germline): SGHKS, YYEKEE (reference sequence). This CDR3 region has 16 residues. CDR3 amino acids: CASSPGIGLETYEQYF.

The rearrangement uses TRBV14 and TRBJ1-1; TCRdb designates TRBD1, a call that cannot be tested without DNA. The CDR3 length is 12 residues. Germline CDR1 and CDR2: SGHDN and FVKESK. CDR3 protein: CASSQGTGLAFF. Variable domain in full (rest from reference TRBV14 and TRBJ1-1): EAGVTQFPSHSVIEKGQTVTLRCDPISGHDNLYWYRRVMGKEIKFLLHFVKESKQDESGMPNNRFLAERTGGTYSTLKVQPAELEDSGVYFCASSQGTGLAFFGQGTRLTVV.

The rearrangement uses TRBV6-5 and TRBJ1-1; no DNA is available, so the TRBD1 call from TCRdb remains unchecked. Germline V gene lookup returns CDR1 MNHEY and CDR2 SVGAGI. This CDR3 spans 14 amino acids. The CDR3 sequence: CASSPQGPNTEAFF.

This chain uses TRBV29-1 with TRBJ1-1. Germline lookup yields CDR1 SQVTM and CDR2 ANQGSEA. The CDR3 is made up of 11 amino acids. The CDR3 reads CSVEDLWGAFF.

This rearrangement joins TRBV15 to TRBJ2-7; there is no DNA to check the TCRdb D call of TRBD1. This CDR3 has 16 amino acids. Germline loops: CDR1 LNHNV, CDR2 YYDKDF (reference sequence). Here the CDR3 reads CATSRSPGQGFYEQYF.

The chain joins TRBV29-1 to TRBJ1-1. Germline V gene data show CDR1 as SQVTM and CDR2 as ANQGSEA. The CDR3 contains 13 residues. CDR3: CSVDRQGGTEAFF. Together with reference TRBV29-1 and TRBJ1-1, the CDR3 gives the full variable domain: SAVISQKPSRDICQRGTSLTIQCQVDSQVTMMFWYRQQPGQSLTLIATANQGSEATYESGFVIDKFPISRPNLTFSTLTVSNMSPEDSSIYLCSVDRQGGTEAFFGQGTRLTVV.

The CDR3 spells CASSQGSYEQHF. The chain is built from TRBV12-3 or TRBV12-4 and TRBJ2-7. CDR3 length: 12 residues.

The CDR3 region is CASSATAGTGDTEAFF. This chain connects TRBV9 to TRBJ1-1; there is no DNA to check the TCRdb D call of TRBD1. This CDR3 is built from 16 residues. The V gene's germline CDR1 is SGDLS and CDR2 YYNGEE.

V and J are TRBV28 and TRBJ2-2; TCRdb outputs TRBD1, but without DNA this stays unchecked. The CDR3 spans 18 residues. The V gene's germline CDR1 is MDHEN and CDR2 SYDVKM. CDR3 region: CASSPPGSDRIDTGELFF.

The chain is built from TRBV3-1 and TRBJ2-3; the TRBD1 assignment by TCRdb is unverifiable without DNA. Germline CDR1 is LGHDT and CDR2 is YNNKEL (reference sequence). The CDR3 is made up of 16 amino acids. The CDR3 is CASSQGGPVLRDTQYF.

The chain carries TRBV11-2 and TRBJ2-1; checking the TCRdb D call of TRBD1 is not possible without DNA. The germline CDR1 and CDR2 sequences are SGHAT and FQNNGV. The CDR3 spans 16 residues. This CDR3 is CASSSAQGSSYNEQFF. Based on the CDR3 plus reference TRBV11-2 and TRBJ2-1, the full variable domain is EAGVAQSPRYKIIEKRQSVAFWCNPISGHATLYWYQQILGQGPKLLIQFQNNGVVDDSQLPKDRFSAERLKGVDSTLKIQPAKLEDSAVYLCASSSAQGSSYNEQFFGPGTRLTVL.

This chain links TRBV7-3 with TRBJ1-1; TCRdb proposes TRBD1, but this gene call is untestable without DNA. The germline CDR1 and CDR2 sequences are SGHTA and FQGTGA. CDR3 length: 15 residues. CDR3 residues: CASSLSGASNTEAFF.